This T cell receptor (beta chain) was recovered during a study of cytomegalovirus exposure and HLA in healthy donors. 13 Jbeta primers and 60 Vbeta primers were used for the PCR. As handled by the study authors: Later reanalysis found 75 million to 100 million unique TCR beta chains, around 9.9 million of them shared. Only in-frame clones appear in the TCRdb table, and some are missing; sequencing was by immunoSEQ multiplex PCR. The DNA was the basis for D and trimming; V, J and clone size are from that table. Of 150,000 or so clones listed, more than 65% are singletons. This clone showed up just once. Germline V gene sequence: CDR1 LGHNA, CDR2 YNFKEQ. There are 21 residues in the CDR3. The J segment lost 2 bases and the V segment lost 4 bases, leaving 18 bases of the junction unmatched.

This sequence originates from a man aged 18 to 29 in good health and CMV-seropositive. The source material was PBMCs. The rearrangement uses TRBV4-2 and TRBJ2-1; 12 bases align to TRBD1. The CDR3 loop is CASSPGVGQGARGVTYNEQFF. CDR3 in DNA: TGTGCCAGCAGCCCCGGTGTGGGACAGGGGGCGAGGGGGGTCACCTACAATGAGCAGTTCTTC.